These T cell receptor beta chains were read from a single sample in a study of response to subunit inactivated influenza vaccine. TCRdb processed the RT-PCR reads anew with MiXCR; each CDR3 protein has one entry. The data contain hundreds of thousands of distinct CDR3 sequences, approximately 14% of them singletons. The specimen comprised PBMCs from blood, sampled 14 to 15 days before vaccination. Receptors were obtained from a man between 45 and 60 years old who received an inactivated influenza vaccine. The CDR3 runs from the conserved cysteine through the conserved F or W. D genes are given only for firm matches. Clone size is not always given. Where it is, it says once, few, many or a class for expanded clones.

d_gene: TRBD1; j_gene: TRBJ2-3; v_gene: TRBV6-1; abundance: few; CDR3aa: CASRTGYGTGYTDTQYF; CDR3nt: TGTGCCAGCAGGACGGGGTACGGGACAGGGTACACAGATACGCAGTATTTT
d_gene: -; j_gene: TRBJ2-1; v_gene: TRBV20-1; abundance: -; CDR3aa: CSASDPGSYNEQFF; CDR3nt: TGCAGTGCTTCGGACCCAGGCTCCTACAATGAGCAGTTCTTC
d_gene: TRBD1; j_gene: TRBJ2-1; v_gene: TRBV7-9; abundance: few; CDR3aa: CASSPITGGNEQFF; CDR3nt: TGTGCCAGCAGTCCTATTACAGGGGGGAATGAGCAGTTCTTC
d_gene: -; j_gene: TRBJ2-1; v_gene: TRBV20-1; abundance: -; CDR3aa: CSANSGTQNNEQFF; CDR3nt: TGCAGTGCTAATTCGGGAACGCAGAACAATGAGCAGTTCTTC
d_gene: -; j_gene: TRBJ2-7; v_gene: TRBV19; abundance: -; CDR3aa: CASSKRATYEQYF; CDR3nt: TGTGCCAGTAGTAAGCGGGCTACCTACGAGCAGTACTTC
d_gene: -; j_gene: TRBJ2-7; v_gene: TRBV18; abundance: few; CDR3aa: CASSPGGGGEQYF; CDR3nt: TGTGCCAGCTCACCCGGTGGGGGAGGCGAGCAGTACTTC
d_gene: -; j_gene: TRBJ1-2; v_gene: TRBV25-1; abundance: -; CDR3aa: CATSEAGYTF; CDR3nt: TGTGCCACCTCGGAGGCCGGCTACACCTTC
d_gene: TRBD1; j_gene: TRBJ1-1; v_gene: TRBV19; abundance: few; CDR3aa: CASSAQGRPTEAFF; CDR3nt: TGTGCCAGTAGTGCACAGGGGCGACCCACTGAAGCTTTCTTT
d_gene: -; j_gene: TRBJ1-2; v_gene: TRBV6-1; abundance: few; CDR3aa: CASSPPNGGTYGYTF; CDR3nt: TGTGCCAGCAGTCCCCCTAATGGGGGCACATACGGCTACACCTTC
d_gene: -; j_gene: TRBJ1-5; v_gene: TRBV3-1; abundance: few; CDR3aa: CASSQGWEGNQPQHF; CDR3nt: TGTGCCAGCAGCCAGGGATGGGAGGGCAATCAGCCCCAGCATTTT
d_gene: TRBD2; j_gene: TRBJ2-5; v_gene: TRBV7-2; abundance: few; CDR3aa: CASSHWVAGGPYETQYF; CDR3nt: TGTGCCAGCAGCCATTGGGTAGCGGGGGGGCCCTATGAGACCCAGTACTTC
d_gene: -; j_gene: TRBJ2-7; v_gene: TRBV20-1; abundance: -; CDR3aa: CSASSRRGTSSYEQYF; CDR3nt: TGCAGTGCTAGCTCTCGGCGCGGAACCAGCTCCTACGAGCAGTACTTC
d_gene: -; j_gene: TRBJ2-3; v_gene: TRBV12-3/TRBV12-4; abundance: many; CDR3aa: CASTERRGYTDTQYF; CDR3nt: TGTGCCAGCACCGAGAGACGGGGCTACACAGATACGCAGTATTTT
d_gene: -; j_gene: TRBJ2-1; v_gene: TRBV24-1; abundance: -; CDR3aa: CATTGSSYNEQFF; CDR3nt: TGTGCCACCACCGGGAGCTCCTACAATGAGCAGTTCTTC
d_gene: -; j_gene: TRBJ2-4; v_gene: TRBV4-3; abundance: -; CDR3aa: CASSQEAWGPYIQYF; CDR3nt: TGCGCCAGCAGCCAAGAAGCTTGGGGACCGTATATTCAGTACTTC
d_gene: -; j_gene: TRBJ2-2; v_gene: TRBV12-3/TRBV12-4; abundance: many; CDR3aa: CASSRIANAAGELFF; CDR3nt: TGTGCCAGCAGCCGGATAGCAAACGCGGCCGGGGAGCTGTTTTTT
d_gene: -; j_gene: TRBJ2-6; v_gene: TRBV27; abundance: many; CDR3aa: CASSATLGANVLTF; CDR3nt: TGTGCCAGCAGTGCCACTCTTGGGGCCAACGTCCTGACTTTC
d_gene: -; j_gene: TRBJ2-7; v_gene: TRBV2; abundance: few; CDR3aa: CASRSEGGAGSYEQYF; CDR3nt: TGTGCCAGCAGATCCGAGGGGGGCGCAGGCAGCTACGAGCAGTACTTC
d_gene: -; j_gene: TRBJ2-2; v_gene: TRBV6-1; abundance: -; CDR3aa: CARETGNTGELFF; CDR3nt: TGTGCCAGGGAGACAGGGAACACCGGGGAGCTGTTTTTT
d_gene: -; j_gene: TRBJ1-1; v_gene: TRBV25-1; abundance: -; CDR3aa: CASSALANTEAFF; CDR3nt: TGTGCCAGCAGTGCTTTAGCCAACACTGAAGCTTTCTTT
d_gene: TRBD1; j_gene: TRBJ2-5; v_gene: TRBV29-1; abundance: few; CDR3aa: CSVDLFRQGIGQETQYF; CDR3nt: TGCAGCGTTGATCTCTTTAGACAGGGGATAGGGCAAGAGACCCAGTACTTC
d_gene: TRBD1; j_gene: TRBJ2-7; v_gene: TRBV5-6; abundance: -; CDR3aa: CASSLGTGVFDEQYF; CDR3nt: TGTGCCAGCAGCTTGGGGACAGGGGTTTTCGACGAGCAGTACTTC
d_gene: -; j_gene: TRBJ2-7; v_gene: TRBV4-2; abundance: few; CDR3aa: CASSQESGLWYEQYF; CDR3nt: TGTGCCAGCAGCCAAGAATCCGGGCTTTGGTACGAGCAGTACTTC
d_gene: -; j_gene: TRBJ2-7; v_gene: TRBV20-1; abundance: -; CDR3aa: CSPSRQSYEQYF; CDR3nt: TGCAGTCCAAGCCGACAGTCCTACGAGCAGTACTTC
d_gene: -; j_gene: TRBJ2-7; v_gene: TRBV2; abundance: few; CDR3aa: CASSARISYEQYF; CDR3nt: TGTGCCAGCAGTGCAAGGATATCCTACGAGCAGTACTTC
d_gene: -; j_gene: TRBJ1-5; v_gene: TRBV29-1; abundance: -; CDR3aa: CSVGSGLNQPQHF; CDR3nt: TGCAGCGTTGGGTCAGGGCTAAATCAGCCCCAGCATTTT
d_gene: -; j_gene: TRBJ2-7; v_gene: TRBV7-2; abundance: few; CDR3aa: CASSPQGMAYEQYF; CDR3nt: TGTGCCAGCAGCCCGCAGGGTATGGCCTACGAGCAGTACTTC
d_gene: -; j_gene: TRBJ2-7; v_gene: TRBV4-2; abundance: few; CDR3aa: CASSHIHRYNEQYF; CDR3nt: TGTGCCAGCAGCCACATTCATAGGTACAACGAGCAGTACTTC
d_gene: TRBD2; j_gene: TRBJ2-1; v_gene: TRBV5-6; abundance: many; CDR3aa: CASSSLAPNEQFF; CDR3nt: TGTGCCAGCAGCTCACTAGCGCCCAATGAGCAGTTCTTC
d_gene: -; j_gene: TRBJ1-1; v_gene: TRBV20-1; abundance: -; CDR3aa: CSARSGFRTEAFF; CDR3nt: TGCAGTGCTAGGAGTGGGTTTAGGACTGAAGCTTTCTTT
d_gene: -; j_gene: TRBJ2-7; v_gene: TRBV6-2/TRBV6-3; abundance: few; CDR3aa: CASSYERQQFYEQYF; CDR3nt: TGTGCCAGCAGTTACGAGAGACAGCAATTCTACGAGCAGTACTTC
d_gene: TRBD1; j_gene: TRBJ1-2; v_gene: TRBV14; abundance: -; CDR3aa: CASSRDRDYGYTF; CDR3nt: TGTGCCAGCAGCCGCGACAGGGACTATGGCTACACCTTC
d_gene: -; j_gene: TRBJ2-5; v_gene: TRBV18; abundance: -; CDR3aa: CASSPKTDPQTQYF; CDR3nt: TGTGCCAGCTCACCAAAGACAGACCCCCAGACCCAGTACTTC
d_gene: -; j_gene: TRBJ1-2; v_gene: TRBV20-1; abundance: few; CDR3aa: CSASLQDGYTF; CDR3nt: TGCAGTGCTAGCCTCCAGGATGGCTACACCTTC
d_gene: -; j_gene: TRBJ2-5; v_gene: TRBV4-3; abundance: -; CDR3aa: CASSQGSSVAETQYF; CDR3nt: TGCGCCAGCAGCCAAGGCTCTTCAGTGGCAGAGACCCAGTACTTC
d_gene: TRBD2; j_gene: TRBJ2-7; v_gene: TRBV5-1; abundance: -; CDR3aa: CASSFGGTSGRAGNEQYF; CDR3nt: TGCGCCAGCAGTTTCGGCGGGACTAGCGGGAGGGCCGGGAACGAGCAGTACTTC
d_gene: -; j_gene: TRBJ1-5; v_gene: TRBV2; abundance: few; CDR3aa: CASRADDSNQPQHF; CDR3nt: TGTGCCAGCCGGGCCGACGATAGCAATCAGCCCCAGCATTTT
d_gene: TRBD2; j_gene: TRBJ2-3; v_gene: TRBV29-1; abundance: -; CDR3aa: CSGGLAGVRDTQYF; CDR3nt: TGCAGCGGGGGACTAGCGGGGGTAAGGGATACGCAGTATTTT
d_gene: -; j_gene: TRBJ2-6; v_gene: TRBV6-1; abundance: few; CDR3aa: CASSPGHSTGANVLTF; CDR3nt: TGTGCCAGCAGTCCGGGCCATAGTACTGGGGCCAACGTCCTGACTTTC
d_gene: -; j_gene: TRBJ1-6; v_gene: TRBV5-1; abundance: many; CDR3aa: CASSGGGINSPLHF; CDR3nt: TGCGCCAGCAGCGGCGGGGGGATTAATTCACCCCTCCACTTT
d_gene: -; j_gene: TRBJ2-7; v_gene: TRBV7-2; abundance: -; CDR3aa: CASSLAEGTYEQYF; CDR3nt: TGTGCCAGCAGCTTAGCCGAGGGAACCTACGAGCAGTACTTC
d_gene: -; j_gene: TRBJ2-7; v_gene: TRBV7-2; abundance: many; CDR3aa: CASSPWDMHEQYF; CDR3nt: TGTGCCAGCAGCCCCTGGGACATGCACGAGCAGTACTTC
d_gene: TRBD2; j_gene: TRBJ2-3; v_gene: TRBV11-1; abundance: -; CDR3aa: CASSPDGGAVTQYF; CDR3nt: TGTGCCAGCAGCCCGGACGGGGGGGCTGTTACGCAGTATTTT
d_gene: -; j_gene: TRBJ1-5; v_gene: TRBV3-1; abundance: -; CDR3aa: CASSQTVNSNQPQHF; CDR3nt: TGTGCCAGCAGCCAGACAGTAAATAGCAATCAGCCCCAGCATTTT
d_gene: -; j_gene: TRBJ2-3; v_gene: TRBV10-2; abundance: -; CDR3aa: CASSVLVVTDTQYF; CDR3nt: TGCGCCAGCAGTGTTTTGGTAGTCACAGATACGCAGTATTTT
d_gene: -; j_gene: TRBJ1-2; v_gene: TRBV7-9; abundance: many; CDR3aa: CASSLANWIWTF; CDR3nt: TGTGCCAGCAGCTTAGCTAATTGGATCTGGACCTTC
d_gene: TRBD2; j_gene: TRBJ2-1; v_gene: TRBV5-6; abundance: -; CDR3aa: CASSLGGLAVYNEQFF; CDR3nt: TGTGCCAGCAGCTTGGGGGGACTAGCGGTCTACAATGAGCAGTTCTTC
d_gene: -; j_gene: TRBJ2-7; v_gene: TRBV11-2; abundance: many; CDR3aa: CASSYGLGVEQYF; CDR3nt: TGTGCCAGCAGCTATGGTCTCGGGGTCGAGCAGTACTTC
d_gene: TRBD2; j_gene: TRBJ2-5; v_gene: TRBV11-2; abundance: -; CDR3aa: CASSPGGGRKETQYF; CDR3nt: TGTGCCAGCAGCCCCGGGGGGGGCCGAAAAGAGACCCAGTACTTC
d_gene: TRBD2; j_gene: TRBJ2-3; v_gene: TRBV7-8; abundance: -; CDR3aa: CASSLSASGSPTDTQYF; CDR3nt: TGTGCCAGCAGCTTATCGGCTAGCGGGAGTCCTACAGATACGCAGTATTTT
d_gene: -; j_gene: TRBJ2-3; v_gene: TRBV6-1; abundance: -; CDR3aa: CASGGSTSTDTQYF; CDR3nt: TGTGCCAGCGGGGGCAGTACTAGCACAGATACGCAGTATTTT
d_gene: -; j_gene: TRBJ2-1; v_gene: TRBV3-1; abundance: many; CDR3aa: CASSQLRGNEQFF; CDR3nt: TGTGCCAGCAGCCAACTCAGGGGAAATGAGCAGTTCTTC
d_gene: -; j_gene: TRBJ2-5; v_gene: TRBV15; abundance: -; CDR3aa: CATSKETQYF; CDR3nt: TGTGCCACCAGCAAAGAGACCCAGTACTTC
d_gene: TRBD2; j_gene: TRBJ2-1; v_gene: TRBV6-5; abundance: -; CDR3aa: CASSYSSGGVYNEQFF; CDR3nt: TGTGCCAGCAGTTATTCTAGCGGGGGGGTCTACAATGAGCAGTTCTTC
d_gene: -; j_gene: TRBJ1-1; v_gene: TRBV7-3; abundance: -; CDR3aa: CASSLFGETEAFF; CDR3nt: TGTGCCAGCAGCTTATTTGGGGAAACTGAAGCTTTCTTT
d_gene: -; j_gene: TRBJ2-7; v_gene: TRBV20-1; abundance: once; CDR3aa: CSARWAQDYEQYF; CDR3nt: TGCAGTGCTAGATGGGCCCAGGACTACGAGCAGTACTTC
d_gene: -; j_gene: TRBJ2-1; v_gene: TRBV11-2; abundance: few; CDR3aa: CASSLSDFGQSGQFF; CDR3nt: TGTGCCAGCAGCTTATCTGATTTCGGACAGAGCGGGCAGTTCTTC
d_gene: -; j_gene: TRBJ1-1; v_gene: TRBV5-6; abundance: few; CDR3aa: CASSLADRRNTEAFF; CDR3nt: TGTGCCAGCAGCTTAGCCGACAGGAGAAACACTGAAGCTTTCTTT
d_gene: TRBD2; j_gene: TRBJ2-1; v_gene: TRBV29-1; abundance: many; CDR3aa: CSVSGGASYNEQFF; CDR3nt: TGCAGCGTTAGCGGGGGGGCTTCGTACAATGAGCAGTTCTTC